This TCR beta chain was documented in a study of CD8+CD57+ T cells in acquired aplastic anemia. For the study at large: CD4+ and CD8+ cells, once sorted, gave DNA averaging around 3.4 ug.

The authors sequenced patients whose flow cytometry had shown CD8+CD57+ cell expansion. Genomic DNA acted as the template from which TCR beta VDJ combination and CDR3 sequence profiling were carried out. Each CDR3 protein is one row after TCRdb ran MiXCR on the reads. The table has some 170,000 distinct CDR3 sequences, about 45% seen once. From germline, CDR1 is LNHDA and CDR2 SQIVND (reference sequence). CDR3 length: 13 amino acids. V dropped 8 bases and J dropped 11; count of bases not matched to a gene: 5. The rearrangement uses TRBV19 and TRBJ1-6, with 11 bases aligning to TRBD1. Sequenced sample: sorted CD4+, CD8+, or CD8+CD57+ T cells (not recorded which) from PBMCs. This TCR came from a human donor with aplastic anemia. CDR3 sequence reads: CASAGTGGTPLHF. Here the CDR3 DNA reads TGTGCCAGTGCGGGGACAGGGGGAACACCCCTCCACTTT.